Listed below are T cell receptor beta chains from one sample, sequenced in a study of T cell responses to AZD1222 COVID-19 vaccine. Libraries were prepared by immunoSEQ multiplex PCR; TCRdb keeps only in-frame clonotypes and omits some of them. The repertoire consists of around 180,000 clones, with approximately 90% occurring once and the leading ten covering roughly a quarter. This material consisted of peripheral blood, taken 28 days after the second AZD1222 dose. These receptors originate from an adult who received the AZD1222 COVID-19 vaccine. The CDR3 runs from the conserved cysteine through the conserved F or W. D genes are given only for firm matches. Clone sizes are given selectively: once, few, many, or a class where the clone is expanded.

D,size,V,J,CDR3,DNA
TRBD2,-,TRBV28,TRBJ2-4,CASSFLGREDKNIQYF,TGTGCCAGCAGTTTCCTCGGGCGGGAGGACAAAAACATTCAGTACTTC
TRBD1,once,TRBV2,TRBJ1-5,CASTGTGDRQPQHF,TGTGCCAGCACTGGGACAGGGGATCGACAGCCCCAGCATTTT
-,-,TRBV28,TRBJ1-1,CAKGDSGNTEAFF,TGTGCCAAGGGTGATAGTGGGAACACTGAAGCTTTCTTT
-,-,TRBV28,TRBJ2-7,CASSHKEQYF,TGTGCCAGCAGTCATAAAGAGCAGTACTTC
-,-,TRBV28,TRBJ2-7,CASSFGGSGRPDEQYF,TGTGCCAGCAGTTTTGGAGGCTCCGGGAGACCAGACGAGCAGTACTTC
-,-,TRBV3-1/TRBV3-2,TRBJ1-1,CASSQEGRGAKNTEAFF,TGTGCCAGCAGCCAAGAGGGACGGGGGGCAAAGAACACTGAAGCTTTCTTT
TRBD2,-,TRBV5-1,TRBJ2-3,CASSLRLAASTDTQYF,TGCGCCAGCAGCTTGCGACTAGCGGCAAGCACAGATACGCAGTATTTT
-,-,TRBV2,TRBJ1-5,CASRPAYSNQPQHF,TGTGCCAGCAGGCCAGCGTATAGCAATCAGCCCCAGCATTTT
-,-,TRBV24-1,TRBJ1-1,CATSERGGGEAFF,TGTGCCACCAGTGAGAGGGGAGGAGGTGAAGCTTTCTTT
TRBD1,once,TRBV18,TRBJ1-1,CASSQDRARDTEAFF,TGTGCCAGCTCACAGGACAGGGCGAGGGACACTGAAGCTTTCTTT
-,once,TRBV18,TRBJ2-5,CASSPLAPETQYF,TGTGCCAGCTCACCGCTAGCCCCAGAGACCCAGTACTTC
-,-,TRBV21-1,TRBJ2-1,CASSKRLGQPFSYNEQFF,TGTGCCAGCAGCAAAAGACTAGGGCAGCCTTTTTCCTACAATGAGCAGTTCTTC
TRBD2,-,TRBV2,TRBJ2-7,CASSDPGLVF,TGTGCCAGCAGTGACCCGGGACTAGTCTTC
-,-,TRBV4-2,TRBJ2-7,CASSQDWTDTYEQYF,TGTGCCAGCAGCCAAGATTGGACAGATACCTACGAGCAGTACTTC
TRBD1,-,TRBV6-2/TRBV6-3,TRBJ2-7,CASSYSITGGFNEQYF,TGTGCCAGCAGTTACTCGATAACAGGGGGGTTCAACGAGCAGTACTTC
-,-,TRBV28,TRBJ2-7,CASMRRGIGISYEQYF,TGTGCCAGCATGAGGCGTGGGATCGGGATCTCCTACGAGCAGTACTTC
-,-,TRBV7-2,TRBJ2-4,CASSLAIGRGIQYF,TGTGCCAGCAGCTTAGCGATAGGGAGAGGCATTCAGTACTTC
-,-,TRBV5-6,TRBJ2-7,CASSSQGYEQYF,TGTGCCAGCAGCTCACAGGGCTACGAGCAGTACTTC
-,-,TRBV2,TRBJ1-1,CASSEGSWNTEAFF,TGTGCCAGCAGTGAAGGCTCATGGAACACTGAAGCTTTCTTT
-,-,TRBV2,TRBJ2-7,CASHKMASGDYEQYF,TGTGCCAGCCACAAAATGGCTTCAGGCGACTACGAGCAGTACTTC
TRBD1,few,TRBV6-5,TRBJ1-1,CASTKTGRVDTEAFF,TGTGCCAGCACCAAGACAGGGAGAGTCGACACTGAAGCTTTCTTT
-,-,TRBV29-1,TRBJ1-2,CSVLQGDYGYTF,TGCAGCGTTCTACAGGGTGACTATGGCTACACCTTC
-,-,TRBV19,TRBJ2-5,CASSIDNRTPEGETQYF,TGTGCCAGTAGTATAGATAATAGGACTCCGGAGGGAGAGACCCAGTACTTC
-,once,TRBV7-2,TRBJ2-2,CASSLETRFGGGELFF,TGTGCCAGCAGCCTCGAGACCCGCTTCGGGGGCGGGGAGCTGTTTTTT
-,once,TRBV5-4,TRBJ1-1,CASSLPPRAGNTEAFF,TGTGCCAGCAGCTTGCCACCCCGCGCGGGGAACACTGAAGCTTTCTTT